These 32 T cell receptor beta chains were all obtained from the same sample, sequenced in a study of T-cell memory formation after mild COVID-19. TCRdb reprocessed the 5' RACE reads with MiXCR, giving one entry per CDR3 protein. The sample contains more than 450,000 distinct CDR3 sequences, 18% of which appear only once. The sequenced sample was PBMCs or a T cell subset sorted from them (not recorded which). The receptors were gathered from an adult woman who had mild COVID-19 (a few samples of this study predate the infection). Cell type and time point are not known.

V usage is TRBV5-1 and J usage is TRBJ1-5; 7 bases fit TRBD1. Losses at the gene ends were 0 bases for V and 5 bases for J; bases not matched to a gene: 2. This CDR3 region has 14 residues. Germline CDR1 SGHRS, CDR2 YFSETQ. The CDR3 region is CASSLDRGDQPQHF. CDR3 DNA sequence: TGCGCCAGCAGCTTGGACAGGGGAGATCAGCCCCAGCATTTT.

The chain links TRBV12-5 to TRBJ2-3; 8 bases are shared with TRBD1. The CDR3 consists of 19 residues. V dropped 0 bases and J dropped 4; count of bases not matched to a gene: 15. Germline CDR1 LGHNT, CDR2 FRNRAP. This CDR3 is CASGLVYIEGQGVPDTQYF. The CDR3 region has the DNA TGTGCTAGTGGTTTGGTTTATATTGAAGGACAGGGAGTCCCAGATACGCAGTATTTT.

This clonotype was observed a handful of times. The genes are TRBV24-1 and TRBJ2-1; TRBD1 agrees at 9 bases. V lost 4 bases to trimming and J lost 10 bases; unmatched junction nucleotides: 10. Germline V CDR1 and CDR2: KGHDR, SFDVKD. This CDR3 has 15 residues. CDR3 in amino acids: CATSDPGQGEKEQFF. CDR3 coding DNA: TGTGCCACCAGTGACCCGGGACAGGGAGAAAAGGAGCAGTTCTTC.

This chain links TRBV6-4 with TRBJ2-3; 7 nucleotides line up with TRBD1. Trimming cost V 4 bases and J 1 base; bases outside gene matches: 2. This CDR3 is 14 amino acids long. Per germline, CDR1 MRHNA and CDR2 SNTAGT. The chain's CDR3 is CASSAGTGTDTQYF. CDR3 in DNA: TGTGCCAGCAGTGCCGGGACAGGCACAGATACGCAGTATTTT.

In this sample, this clonotype turned up once. The V gene is TRBV5-5, the J gene TRBJ2-2; D unclear. Germline CDR1 SGHKS, CDR2 YYEKEE (reference sequence). The V end lost 4 bases, the J end lost 4 bases, and 11 bases lay between the germline ends. The CDR3 totals 14 residues. The CDR3 coding sequence is TGTGCCAGCAGCCTCCAATATCGCACCGGGGAGCTGTTTTTT. This gives the protein CASSLQYRTGELFF.

This chain connects TRBV7-3 to TRBJ1-6; D uncertain. V was pared by 2 bases and J by 7 bases, with 9 bases between. CDR1 and CDR2 from the germline V gene are SGHTA and FQGTGA. This CDR3 spans 14 amino acids. The CDR3 region has the DNA TGTGCCAGCAGCTTAGCAAACAGAAATTCACCCCTCCACTTT. This translates into CASSLANRNSPLHF. Variable domain in full (rest from reference TRBV7-3 and TRBJ1-6): GAGVSQTPSNKVTEKGKYVELRCDPISGHTALYWYRQSLGQGPEFLIYFQGTGAADDSGLPNDRFFAVRPEGSVSTLKIQRTERGDSAVYLCASSLANRNSPLHFGNGTRLTVT.

The chain links TRBV9 to TRBJ1-1; D remains ambiguous. V was pared by 0 bases and J by 2 bases, with 11 bases between. The CDR3 totals 15 residues. CDR1 SGDLS and CDR2 YYNGEE come from the germline V gene. DNA for the CDR3: TGTGCCAGCAGCGTAGGGCCAGAGCTAAACACTGAAGCTTTCTTT. Translating gives CASSVGPELNTEAFF.

The chain has TRBV11-1 and TRBJ2-2; D gene ambiguous. This CDR3 is 15 amino acids long. V was clipped by 2 bases and J by 0 bases, with 7 bases between them. The V gene's germline CDR1 is SGHAT and CDR2 FQDESV (reference sequence). This CDR3 is CASSLMTSNTGELFF. Written as DNA, the CDR3 is TGTGCCAGCAGCTTAATGACATCGAACACCGGGGAGCTGTTTTTT.

This clonotype showed up many times. This chain links TRBV4-2 with TRBJ2-2; D gene unclear. The germline CDR1 and CDR2 sequences are LGHNA and YNFKEQ. The length of the CDR3 is 13 residues. V shed 5 bases and J shed 1 base, with 5 bases lying between them. CDR3 in amino acids: CASSTQNTGELFF. DNA of the CDR3: TGTGCCAGCAGCACCCAGAACACCGGGGAGCTGTTTTTT.

This chain links TRBV12-3 or TRBV12-4 with TRBJ2-2; the D gene is possibly TRBD1 (5 bases). CDR3 length equals 15 residues. V lost 5 bases and J lost 3, with 13 bases in between. For the CDR3, the DNA is TGTGCCAGCAGTCATGGGCGCAGGGACACCGGGGAGCTGTTTTTT. Translating it yields CASSHGRRDTGELFF.

This clonotype was seen more than once but under ten times. The V gene is TRBV12-3 or TRBV12-4, the J gene TRBJ1-2; unclear D gene. V gave up 7 bases and J gave up 4 bases, with 10 bases separating them. The CDR3 loop spans 12 amino acids. CDR3 sequence: CASNRAPYGYTF. In DNA form, the CDR3 reads TGTGCCAGCAATCGGGCTCCCTATGGCTACACCTTC.

J is TRBJ2-1 and V is TRBV7-9; tentatively, D is TRBD1 (5 bases). Looked up from germline, CDR1 is SEHNR and CDR2 is FQNEAQ (reference sequence). CDR3 size: 20 residues. V was clipped by 1 base and J by 8 bases, with 30 bases between them. The CDR3 DNA reads TGTGCCAGCAGCTTAGGAATTAGGGGCCTTTTACCGGGTAGCCGCGATGAGCAGTTCTTC. Translated, it gives CASSLGIRGLLPGSRDEQFF. Looking up the rest from reference TRBV7-9 and TRBJ2-1 gives the full variable domain: DTGVSQNPRHKITKRGQNVTFRCDPISEHNRLYWYRQTLGQGPEFLTYFQNEAQLEKSRLLSDRFSAERPKGSFSTLEIQRTEQGDSAMYLCASSLGIRGLLPGSRDEQFFGPGTRLTVL.

This clonotype was recorded at least ten times. The rearrangement uses TRBV6-4 and TRBJ2-1; D is perhaps TRBD2 (5 bases). Per germline, CDR1 MRHNA and CDR2 SNTAGT. The CDR3 has 15 residues. V dropped 0 bases and J dropped 2 bases, with 8 bases sitting between them. This CDR3 is CASSDSSVTYNEQFF. In DNA form, the CDR3 reads TGTGCCAGCAGTGACTCTAGCGTGACCTACAATGAGCAGTTCTTC.

This clonotype has a handful of counts. This chain connects TRBV27 to TRBJ2-1; TRBD2 matches 12 bases. In germline, CDR1 is MNHEY, CDR2 SMNVEV (reference sequence). The CDR3 loop spans 17 amino acids. The J segment lost 10 bases and the V segment lost 8 bases, leaving 18 bases of the junction unmatched. For the CDR3, the DNA is TGTGCCAGCCCTCGGGGGTCTAGCGGGAGGGGTCGTGGAGAGCAGTTCTTC. Amino acid sequence: CASPRGSSGRGRGEQFF.

This chain links TRBV7-2 with TRBJ2-1; 7 bases map to TRBD2. V shed 2 bases, J shed 7 bases, and the junction held 2 bases outside the gene matches. Germline CDR1 is SGHTA and CDR2 is FQGNSA. This CDR3 has 13 amino acids. DNA of the CDR3: TGTGCCAGCAGCTTACACGGGGGGAATGAGCAGTTCTTC. This gives the protein CASSLHGGNEQFF. Drawing the rest from reference TRBV7-2 and TRBJ2-1, the complete variable domain is GAGVSQSPSNKVTEKGKDVELRCDPISGHTALYWYRQSLGQGLEFLIYFQGNSAPDKSGLPSDRFSAERTGGSVSTLTIQRTQQEDSAVYLCASSLHGGNEQFFGPGTRLTVL.

V usage is TRBV20-1 and J usage is TRBJ2-3; a possible D gene is TRBD2 (5 bases). This CDR3 contains 17 residues. Germline V gene lookup returns CDR1 DFQATT and CDR2 SNEGSKA (reference sequence). V dropped 3 bases and J dropped 1 base, with 20 bases sitting between them. CDR3 loop: CSASGGSSPTGTDTQYF. As DNA, the CDR3 is TGCAGTGCTAGTGGAGGATCAAGCCCCACGGGCACAGATACGCAGTATTTT.

The V and J genes are TRBV7-3 and TRBJ2-3; 7 bases match TRBD2. This CDR3 has 15 amino acids. The germline V gene has CDR1 SGHTA and CDR2 FQGTGA. With 3 bases clipped from V and 5 bases from J, the junction kept 8 bases outside the gene matches. The CDR3 spells CASSFNAGAGDTQYF. CDR3 bases: TGTGCCAGCAGCTTTAACGCGGGAGCGGGAGATACGCAGTATTTT. Full variable domain (rest looked up from reference TRBV7-3 and TRBJ2-3): GAGVSQTPSNKVTEKGKYVELRCDPISGHTALYWYRQSLGQGPEFLIYFQGTGAADDSGLPNDRFFAVRPEGSVSTLKIQRTERGDSAVYLCASSFNAGAGDTQYFGPGTRLTVL.

This clonotype occurred a few times. The J gene is TRBJ1-2, the V gene TRBV7-8; D unclear. The CDR3 runs 20 residues. The ends were cut back, 2 bases at V and 8 bases at J, with 33 bases in the middle. CDR1 and CDR2 from the germline V gene are SGHVS and FQNEAQ. CDR3 coding DNA: TGTGCCAGCAGCTTAAATCAGTCAGGACGCCATCGGCTCGGCTCGAAGGGCTACACCTTC. This translates into CASSLNQSGRHRLGSKGYTF.

This sequence joins TRBV7-6 and TRBJ1-2; 10 positions match TRBD1. This CDR3 is 14 amino acids long. CDR1 is SGHVS and CDR2 is FNYEAQ in the germline V gene. V lost 3 bases and J lost 7; bases outside the gene matches: 5. The CDR3 DNA is TGTGCCAGCAGCTTTACCGGGACAGGGGTTGGCTACACCTTC. This gives the protein CASSFTGTGVGYTF.

This clonotype was seen a handful of times. V gene TRBV7-2 combines with J gene TRBJ2-1; no clear D gene. CDR1 is SGHTA and CDR2 is FQGNSA in the germline V gene. V lost 7 bases, J lost 7 bases, and 14 bases lay in between. CDR3 length equals 13 residues. This CDR3 is CASTVDWENEQFF. The CDR3, as DNA: TGTGCCAGCACCGTAGACTGGGAAAATGAGCAGTTCTTC.

The chain couples TRBV7-8 to TRBJ2-7; D gene ambiguous. The CDR3 runs to 14 residues. V lost 1 base and J 2 bases, leaving 9 bases between the germline ends. Germline loops: CDR1 SGHVS, CDR2 FQNEAQ. The CDR3 is CASSLGAIAYEQYF. The CDR3 DNA sequence: TGTGCCAGCAGCTTAGGCGCTATCGCCTACGAGCAGTACTTC.

This clonotype appeared a single time. V gene TRBV6-2 or TRBV6-3 combines with J gene TRBJ2-7; 8 nucleotides agree with TRBD2. CDR3 length: 16 amino acids. Per germline, CDR1 MNHEY and CDR2 SVGEGT. V lost 0 bases and J lost 3; bases outside the gene matches: 7. The CDR3 DNA is TGTGCCAGCAGTTACTCTGCGGGAGGTGGGAGCTACGAGCAGTACTTC. As protein: CASSYSAGGGSYEQYF.

This clonotype was seen more than once but under ten times. J is TRBJ2-5 and V is TRBV7-9; 16 bases agree with TRBD2. This CDR3 region has 19 residues. Germline trimming cut 4 bases from V and 5 bases from J; bases unmatched to any gene: 13. Per germline, CDR1 SEHNR and CDR2 FQNEAQ (reference sequence). The chain's CDR3 is CASSYPEGLAGGPGETQYF. The CDR3 nucleotides read TGTGCCAGCAGCTACCCGGAGGGACTAGCGGGAGGGCCCGGGGAGACCCAGTACTTC.

This clonotype showed up just a few times. This chain uses TRBV5-1 with TRBJ2-1, with D possibly matching TRBD2 (5 bases). Trimming removed 6 bases at V and 6 bases at J, with 16 bases between. The CDR3 loop spans 14 amino acids. From germline, CDR1 is SGHRS and CDR2 YFSETQ. The CDR3 is CASTGTWVSNEQFF. The DNA for the CDR3 is TGCGCCAGCACGGGAACTTGGGTTTCCAATGAGCAGTTCTTC.

This clonotype was detected only a few times. This chain joins TRBV14 and TRBJ2-1; 9 bases line up with TRBD2. Trimming removed 6 bases from V and 5 bases from J; junction bases left unmatched: 8. Germline loops: CDR1 SGHDN, CDR2 FVKESK. The CDR3 covers 15 residues. The CDR3 region has the DNA TGTGCCAGCAGTCATAGCGGGAGACCGAACAATGAGCAGTTCTTC. Protein: CASSHSGRPNNEQFF.

This clonotype was seen a few times. The chain uses TRBV3-1 and TRBJ2-2; D unclear. Trimming shortened V by 2 bases and J by 7 bases, and 8 bases separated the two germline ends. Germline CDR1 is LGHDT and CDR2 is YNNKEL (reference sequence). The CDR3 is 13 amino acids. CDR3 residues: CASSQYLGGELFF. Written as DNA, the CDR3 is TGTGCCAGCAGCCAATATTTAGGCGGGGAGCTGTTTTTT.

V usage is TRBV15 and J usage is TRBJ2-4, with D possibly being TRBD2 (5 bases). This CDR3 region has 15 residues. Trimming removed 9 bases at V and 5 bases at J, with 20 bases between. CDR1 and CDR2 (germline): LNHNV, YYDKDF (reference sequence). CDR3 coding DNA: TGTGCCACTGGAGGCAGGCTCCTGTCCGAAAACATTCAGTACTTC. Translation gives CATGGRLLSENIQYF.

In this sample, this clonotype turned up a few times. This chain connects TRBV12-3 or TRBV12-4 to TRBJ1-2, with a possible D match to TRBD1 (5 bases). The CDR3 covers 14 residues. The germline V and J ends were trimmed by 4 bases and 8 bases, with 17 bases remaining between them. The CDR3 loop reads CASSSFRRGGGYTF. The DNA of the CDR3 is TGTGCCAGCAGTTCGTTCAGGAGGGGTGGGGGCTACACCTTC.

V gene TRBV6-5 combines with J gene TRBJ2-1; either TRBD1 or TRBD2 may supply D (6 bases each). Germline V gene data show CDR1 as MNHEY and CDR2 as SVGAGI. This CDR3 is 14 amino acids long. V shed 5 bases and J shed 10 bases, with 18 bases lying between them. CDR3 in amino acids: CASSQRGVLGEQFF. The CDR3 region has the DNA TGTGCCAGCAGTCAGAGGGGGGTCCTGGGGGAGCAGTTCTTC.

This chain joins TRBV4-1 and TRBJ1-5; tentatively, D is TRBD1 (5 bases). V lost 0 bases to trimming and J lost 7 bases, with 13 bases between them. CDR3 length: 15 residues. CDR1 is MGHRA, CDR2 YSYEKL, per germline. The CDR3 region is CASSQDRGSRQPQHF. The CDR3 bases are TGCGCCAGCAGCCAAGATAGGGGTAGCCGACAGCCCCAGCATTTT.

The CDR3 sequence is CASSSGPGTGVYTEAFF. CDR3 sequence (DNA): TGTGCCAGCAGCTCGGGCCCTGGGACAGGGGTTTACACTGAAGCTTTCTTT. J is TRBJ1-1 and V is TRBV5-5; 10 nucleotides match TRBD1. CDR1 and CDR2 (germline): SGHKS, YYEKEE (reference sequence). Trimming at V came to 3 bases and at J to 3 bases, leaving 11 bases not matched to a gene. The CDR3 contains 17 residues.

The CDR3 DNA sequence: TGTGCCAGCAGCATCCGGGACAGGAAGAAAGGAGACTATGGCTACACCTTC. Residues: CASSIRDRKKGDYGYTF. The chain employs TRBV7-2 and TRBJ1-2, with 8 bases identical to TRBD1. Trimming took 5 bases from V and 3 from J; bases not matched to a gene: 14. CDR3 size: 17 residues. Germline assignment: CDR1 SGHTA and CDR2 FQGNSA.